Reported below is one TCR beta chain. This clone was observed a single time. What this receptor recognizes is not known. A junction boundary mismatches the germline segment, possibly from a read error. This entry is derived from a study of cytomegalovirus exposure and HLA in healthy donors (dated by TCRdb to 2016 to 2017). For the study in its entirety: In an earlier analysis of roughly 500 of the donors, approximately 260 Gb of sequence data and 117 million unique TCR beta sequences from 150 million to 200 million T cells were reported. Approximately 300 gigabases of sequencing data and tens of millions of unique TCR sequences made up an early release that covered approximately 620 HLA-typed donors. Among the roughly 400 genotyped donors, more than 70% belonged to the genetic ancestry cluster associated with self-reported Caucasian donors. The aim of the study was to test whether cataloging public T cell receptors could identify signatures of past pathogen exposure. The study profiled the T cell repertoires of about 720 subjects by immunosequencing and related them to cytomegalovirus serostatus. Besides the first cohort of approximately 710 subjects, a separate validation cohort made up of roughly 120 different subjects was used. High-throughput TCR immunosequencing, statistical association of individual TCRs with disease status, and machine learning were combined to predict cytomegalovirus infection status. A later analysis re-analyzed previously published TCR beta repertoires from 666 donors and added high-resolution HLA genotyping to study TCR occurrence patterns. Rather than using new phenotypic data, the later analysis identified candidate immune exposures from TCR beta sequences and from how often those sequences occurred across donors. In an earlier analysis of about 590 of the donors, high-throughput TCR beta sequencing was used to judge whether each TCR beta V gene segment behaved as functional or pseudogenic. Donor age, sex, ethnicity and CMV serostatus were compiled alongside the repertoire data. Genome-wide SNP genotypes for about three fifths of the roughly 670 donors were used in a later genetic analysis, which treated that subset as a discovery cohort. All discovery cohort repertoires had been generated using a single sequencing platform. Both class I and class II loci were covered by HLA typing, at four-digit resolution. The number of typed donors differed by locus: roughly 620-630 for A, B, C, DRB1 and DQB1; 500 to 550 for DQA1; 606 for DPA1; and roughly 470 for DPB1. Because of strong linkage in the cohort, roughly five DR-DQ haplotypes were treated as single units for association and clustering. Among about 400 genotyped donors of the cohort, an average of roughly 230,000 unique TCR beta nucleotide sequences was sequenced per donor, of which about 20% were non-productive. General conclusions and limits of the study: A further reported finding was that TCR beta sequences accurately predicted the HLA-A and HLA-B alleles for most subjects in the first cohort. Assigning TCR associations to individual alleles was difficult when HLA alleles, especially DR and DQ, strongly co-occurred. Because counts were too low, 15 to 20 rarely observed V segments, including chromosome 9 orphons, were excluded from the earlier analysis of several hundred of the donors. Only TCR beta chains were sequenced in this cohort, and the absence of alpha or paired-chain data limited detectable features. The sequencing pipeline was judged likely to have produced a cluster of highly shared sequence variants as a technical artifact. A later analysis found that most CMV-associated TCR beta chains appeared HLA-restricted, with HLA associations seemingly driven largely by CMV exposure. Most TCR sequences were seen in very few donors, while some public TCRs were found in many individuals. The study gave a list of about 150 TCR beta chains associated with cytomegalovirus. The classifier was reported to diagnose cytomegalovirus status with high specificity and sensitivity in both the original and validation cohorts. Broadly in line with IMGT annotations, most TCR beta V segments showed up in productive rearrangements about 87% or about 30% of the time in an earlier analysis of under 700 of the donors. Compared with the roughly 670-donor mean, donors in an Asian-associated ancestry cluster had fewer N-insertions in productive TCRs, according to a later genetic analysis. The authors suggested that the approach could potentially be generalized to other disease states and immunological phenotypes. In vitro tests confirmed that three of the cytomegalovirus-associated TCR beta chains recognize cytomegalovirus antigens. The only immune exposure information available for the cohort was CMV serostatus. A later analysis reported that several top co-occurrence clusters appeared linked to parvovirus B19, influenza, CMV and Epstein-Barr virus. A later analysis found that TCR association rates varied across HLA loci, with DRB1 alleles showing the most associated TCRs and HLA-C alleles the fewest. Presence/absence analyses assumed roughly uniform sequencing depth across donors, an assumption that may not hold. Because some donors lacked HLA typing at each locus, the association tests relied only on the typed subset. In a later analysis, some 18,000 TCR beta sequences were associated with specific HLA alleles at a false discovery rate of 0.05. Correlated functional status among segregating V segments might be attributable to linkage disequilibrium, but an unknown experimental factor could not be ruled out. A later analysis found that HLA-associated TCR beta chains were more clonally expanded and had lower generation probabilities than equally common non-associated chains. An association between a missense DCLRE1C variant and V-gene and J-gene trimming of TCR beta chains was found in a later genetic analysis and replicated in an independent cohort.

Library creation used the immunoSEQ multiplex PCR assay. For the multiplex PCR, a mixture combining 60 forward primers for TCR Vbeta segments and 13 reverse primers for TCR Jbeta segments was used. Amplification of the CDR3 region of rearranged TCR beta genes was performed with a multiplex PCR assay on genomic DNA. The amplified TCR beta libraries were sequenced on the Illumina HiSeq System as 87-base-pair reads. Regarding the original processing steps: Across the 640 or so repertoires, a later analysis counted roughly 77 million unique TCR beta chains, 9.5 million to 12 million of which were shared by at least two donors. Raw reads were error-corrected and collapsed into unique sequences by a nearest-neighbor algorithm in which closely related sequences were merged to remove PCR and sequencing errors. Alignment of CDR3 sequences to IMGT reference sequences was used to assign V, D and J gene segments. For a sequence to be retained, a match of at least six nucleotides was required to both a V gene segment and a J gene segment. A rearrangement counted as productive if the CDR3 had no stop codons and remained in frame with V and J, and every other rearrangement counted as non-productive. CDR3 was defined by IMGT convention, running from the second conserved V-encoded cysteine to the conserved J-encoded phenylalanine. The earlier analysis of some 550 of the donors excluded any sequence lacking an unambiguous match to a single V gene segment. In an earlier analysis of a few hundred of the donors, V segments were called functional above 56.7% productive rearrangements and were called segregating when the between-donor standard deviation exceeded 5%. To diagnose cytomegalovirus status from the catalog of TCR beta chain sequences, a statistical classification framework was built. A later analysis assigned V and J genes by comparing TCR nucleotide sequences with IMGT/GENE-DB human TR gene sequences. A later analysis assigned CDR3 sequences and most-parsimonious VDJ recombination scenarios with the TCRdist pipeline. A later analysis defined each TCR beta chain by its CDR3 amino acid sequence plus V-gene family, and excluded reads lacking a unique V-gene family. In a later analysis, approximately 640 highly shared, low-generation-probability nucleotide sequences were removed to address suspected cross-contamination and a sequencing artifact. A later analysis calculated a clonal expansion index for each public chain from normalized within-repertoire ranks of inferred template counts. Generation probabilities in a later analysis came from a VDJ recombination model fitted to out-of-frame rearrangements, and those results were checked against IGoR. A later analysis scored TCR-TCR, TCR-HLA and TCR-CMV co-occurrence with hypergeometric tests, applying a repertoire-size bias correction to TCR pairs. To estimate false discovery rates, a later analysis permuted the HLA or CMV assignments 20 times. A later analysis grouped co-occurring TCRs with DBSCAN, adding TCRdist sequence similarity when clustering within HLA-allele-positive subsets. For co-occurrence clustering, repertoires with fewer than 30,000 or more than 120,000 public chains were excluded, along with a handful of repertoires with anomalous nucleotide sharing. Held by TCRdb, this immuneACCESS table contains in-frame sequences only and omits some clones. Under half of the omission traces to an unresolved V gene where checked; the cause of the rest is unknown. For V, J and clone size, that table is used; D and trimming come from the DNA. The sample records under 200,000 clones, roughly 84% of which are singletons. Jointly, the top ten make up 1.5% of the sample.

In total, just over 650 healthy bone marrow donors made up the cohort. At the time of sampling, all cohort members were nominally healthy, though unrecorded immune exposures were likely present. The donor was CMV seronegative and was included in the group of several hundred seronegative cohort members. A peripheral blood sample was provided by each donor, and peripheral blood mononuclear cells were used for TCR beta sequencing. The Qiagen DNeasy Blood Extraction Kit was used to extract genomic DNA from the blood cell samples. Sequenced: PBMCs. The receptor's source is a male donor in good health and CMV-seronegative.

At the DNA level, the sequence is TGTTCCAGCCGCCCGGCAGGGGGTAACACCATATATTTT. This encodes CSSRPAGGNTIYF. The V gene is TRBV7-9 and the J gene is TRBJ1-3; 7 middle bases align to TRBD1. The germline V gene (reference sequence) gives CDR1 as SEHNR and CDR2 as FQNEAQ. Its CDR3 holds 13 amino acids, cysteine through phenylalanine. Only the CDR3 part of the read is kept: 39 bases, read in frame from the first base. The entire variable domain, with the stretches around the CDR3 drawn from the reference TRBV7-9 and TRBJ1-3 proteins, is DTGVSQNPRHKITKRGQNVTFRCDPISEHNRLYWYRQTLGQGPEFLTYFQNEAQLEKSRLLSDRFSAERPKGSFSTLEIQRTEQGDSAMYLCSSRPAGGNTIYFGEGSWLTVV.